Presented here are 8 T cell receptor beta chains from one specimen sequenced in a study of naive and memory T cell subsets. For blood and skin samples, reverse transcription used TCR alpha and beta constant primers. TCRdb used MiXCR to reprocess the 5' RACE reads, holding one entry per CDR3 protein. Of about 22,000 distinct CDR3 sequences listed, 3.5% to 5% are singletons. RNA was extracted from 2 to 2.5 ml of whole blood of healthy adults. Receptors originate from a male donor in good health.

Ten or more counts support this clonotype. CDR3 in amino acids: CASSEAMTGTYEQYF. In nucleotides, the CDR3 is TGTGCCAGCAGTGAAGCCATGACAGGGACGTACGAGCAGTACTTC. The chain links TRBV2 to TRBJ2-7, with 7 positions matching TRBD1. Germline V gene lookup returns CDR1 SNHLY and CDR2 FYNNEI. V gave up 0 bases and J gave up 4 bases; unmatched junction bases: 6. This CDR3 has 15 residues.

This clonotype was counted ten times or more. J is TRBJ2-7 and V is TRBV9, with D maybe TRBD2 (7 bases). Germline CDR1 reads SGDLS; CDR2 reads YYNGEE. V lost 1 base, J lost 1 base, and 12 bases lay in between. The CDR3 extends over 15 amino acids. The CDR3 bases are TGTGCCAGCAGCGTATTTGCGGGGGCTTCCTACGAGCAGTACTTC. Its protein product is CASSVFAGASYEQYF.

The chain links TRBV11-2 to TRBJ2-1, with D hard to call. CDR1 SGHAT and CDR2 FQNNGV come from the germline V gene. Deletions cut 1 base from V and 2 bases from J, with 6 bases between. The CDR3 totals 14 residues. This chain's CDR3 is CASSLAVTYNEQFF. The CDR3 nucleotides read TGTGCCAGCAGCTTAGCGGTAACCTACAATGAGCAGTTCTTC. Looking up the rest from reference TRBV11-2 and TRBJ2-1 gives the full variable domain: EAGVAQSPRYKIIEKRQSVAFWCNPISGHATLYWYQQILGQGPKLLIQFQNNGVVDDSQLPKDRFSAERLKGVDSTLKIQPAKLEDSAVYLCASSLAVTYNEQFFGPGTRLTVL.

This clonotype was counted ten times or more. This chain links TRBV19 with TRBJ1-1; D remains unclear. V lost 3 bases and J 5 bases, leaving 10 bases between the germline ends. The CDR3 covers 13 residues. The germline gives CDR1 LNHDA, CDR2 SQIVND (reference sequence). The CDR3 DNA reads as TGTGCCAGTAGTATCCTGGAAGGAACTGAAGCTTTCTTT. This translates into CASSILEGTEAFF.

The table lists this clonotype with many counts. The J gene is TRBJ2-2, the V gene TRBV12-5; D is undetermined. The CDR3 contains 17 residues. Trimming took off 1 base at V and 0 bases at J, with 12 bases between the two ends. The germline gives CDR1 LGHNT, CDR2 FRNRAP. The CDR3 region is CASGLGNSQSNTGELFF. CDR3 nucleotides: TGTGCTAGTGGTTTGGGAAACTCGCAATCGAACACCGGGGAGCTGTTTTTT. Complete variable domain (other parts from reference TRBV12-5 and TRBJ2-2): DARVTQTPRHKVTEMGQEVTMRCQPILGHNTVFWYRQTMMQGLELLAYFRNRAPLDDSGMPKDRFSAEMPDATLATLKIQPSEPRDSAVYFCASGLGNSQSNTGELFFGEGSRLTVL.

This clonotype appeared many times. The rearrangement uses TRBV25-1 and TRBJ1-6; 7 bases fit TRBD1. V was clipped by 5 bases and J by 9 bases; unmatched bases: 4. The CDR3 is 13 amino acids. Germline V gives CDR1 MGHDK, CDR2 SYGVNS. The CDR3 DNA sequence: TGTGCCAGCAGTCCCACAGGGGTTTCACCCCTCCACTTT. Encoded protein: CASSPTGVSPLHF.

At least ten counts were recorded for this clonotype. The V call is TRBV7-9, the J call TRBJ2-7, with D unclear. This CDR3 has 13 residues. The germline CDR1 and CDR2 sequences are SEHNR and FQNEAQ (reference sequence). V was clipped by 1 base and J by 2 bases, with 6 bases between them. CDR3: CASSLVPAYEQYF. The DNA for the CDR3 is TGTGCCAGCAGCTTAGTCCCAGCCTACGAGCAGTACTTC.

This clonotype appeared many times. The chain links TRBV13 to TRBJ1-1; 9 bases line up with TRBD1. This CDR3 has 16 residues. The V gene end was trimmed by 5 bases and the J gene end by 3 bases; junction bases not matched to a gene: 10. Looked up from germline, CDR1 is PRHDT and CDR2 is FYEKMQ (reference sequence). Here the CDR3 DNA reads TGTGCCAGCAGCCCCCGGACAGGGGTTGGGTACACTGAAGCTTTCTTT. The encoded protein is CASSPRTGVGYTEAFF.